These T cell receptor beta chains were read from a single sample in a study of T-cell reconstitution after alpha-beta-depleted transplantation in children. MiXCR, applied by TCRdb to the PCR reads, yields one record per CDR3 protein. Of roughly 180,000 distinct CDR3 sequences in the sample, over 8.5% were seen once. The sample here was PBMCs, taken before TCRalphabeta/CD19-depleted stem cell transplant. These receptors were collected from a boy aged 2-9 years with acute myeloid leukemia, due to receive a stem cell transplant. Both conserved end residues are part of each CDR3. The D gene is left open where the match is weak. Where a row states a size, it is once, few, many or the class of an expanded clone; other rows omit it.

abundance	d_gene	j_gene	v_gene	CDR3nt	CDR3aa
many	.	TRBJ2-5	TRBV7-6	TGTGCCAGCAGCTTTCCATGGGGGAAGGAGACCCAGTACTTC	CASSFPWGKETQYF
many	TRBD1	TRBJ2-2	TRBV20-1	TGCAGTGCTAGAGATATGGGAACAGGGGACACCGGGGAGCTGTTTTTT	CSARDMGTGDTGELFF
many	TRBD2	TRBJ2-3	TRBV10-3	TGTGCCATCAGTACAGGGACTAGCGGGGGGGCGTATGCGCAGTATTTT	CAISTGTSGGAYAQYF
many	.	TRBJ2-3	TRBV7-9	TGTGCCAGCAGCTTAGGCTGGGGAGGCACAGATACGCAGTATTTT	CASSLGWGGTDTQYF
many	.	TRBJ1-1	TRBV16	TGTGCCAGCAGCCCTAGGGGGGCCCTACATTCTAACACTGAAGCTTTCTTT	CASSPRGALHSNTEAFF
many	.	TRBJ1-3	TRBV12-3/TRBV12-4	TGTGCCAGCAAATCGTTAAACACCATATATTTT	CASKSLNTIYF
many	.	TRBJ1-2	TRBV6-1	TGTGCCAGCAGGCAGACCACCAACTATGGCTACACCTTC	CASRQTTNYGYTF
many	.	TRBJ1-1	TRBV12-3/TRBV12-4	TGTGCCAGCACGCCGGTTGGGGGAGGGACTGAAGCTTTCTTT	CASTPVGGGTEAFF
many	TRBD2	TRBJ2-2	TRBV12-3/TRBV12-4	TGTGCCAGCAAGGGACAAGCGGGAGGAACCGGGGAGCTGTTTTTT	CASKGQAGGTGELFF
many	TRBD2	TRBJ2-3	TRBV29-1	TGCAGCGTTGTAGCGGGGGGTGGAGATACGCAGTATTTT	CSVVAGGGDTQYF
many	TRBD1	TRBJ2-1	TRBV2	TGTGCCAGCAACGGGCCGGGACAGGGACCCTACAATGAGCAGTTCTTC	CASNGPGQGPYNEQFF
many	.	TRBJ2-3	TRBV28	TGTGCCAGCAGTTTACCTGGACAATCATCGCAGTATTTT	CASSLPGQSSQYF
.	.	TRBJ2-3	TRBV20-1	TGCAGCCCCTGGGGGGAGGGGGAGGGAGTATTGGTAGATACGCAGTATTTT	CSPWGEGEGVLVDTQYF
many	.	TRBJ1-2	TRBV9	TGTGCCAGCAGCGTAGGTGAAAGCCTCACCTTC	CASSVGESLTF
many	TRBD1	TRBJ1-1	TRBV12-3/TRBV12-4	TGTGCCAGCCTACCGGGACAGGGTTTTGGCGCTTTCTTT	CASLPGQGFGAFF
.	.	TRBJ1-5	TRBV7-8	TGTGCCAGCAGCTTAGAGGTGCAGGGGTGGTATCAGCCCCAGCATTTT	CASSLEVQGWYQPQHF
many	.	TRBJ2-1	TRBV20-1	TGCAGTGCTAGAGTCTGGTCGGGGGAGAATTACAATGAGCAGTTCTTC	CSARVWSGENYNEQFF
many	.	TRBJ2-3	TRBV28	TGTGCCAGCAGTTTATCCCTCTCTCTATCGGGAGAGGCAGATACGCAGTATTTT	CASSLSLSLSGEADTQYF
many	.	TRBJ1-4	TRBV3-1	TGTGCCAGCAGCCAAGGTACCCTGGATGAAAAACTGTTTTTT	CASSQGTLDEKLFF
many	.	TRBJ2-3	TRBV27	TGTGCCAGCAGCCCTTTTCGCGGGGTCACAGATACGCAGTATTTT	CASSPFRGVTDTQYF
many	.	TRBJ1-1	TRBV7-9	TGTGCCAGCAGTTCCTGGGAGAACACTGAAGCTTTCTTT	CASSSWENTEAFF
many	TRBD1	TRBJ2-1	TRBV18	TGTGCCAGCTCACCTATTCGGAGACAGGGGGCGCGAAATGAGCAGTTCTTC	CASSPIRRQGARNEQFF